What follows describes a single T cell receptor beta chain. This CDR3 is 15 amino acids long. The trim removed 6 bases at V and 3 bases at J, leaving 10 bases unmatched. Germline CDR1 reads WNHNN; CDR2 reads SYGVQD (reference sequence). The sample originates from a study of blood T cell repertoires in COVID-19. The method was immunoSEQ multiplex PCR; TCRdb's version includes in-frame clones alone and lacks a portion of them. The sample includes 95,000 to 100,000 clones, approximately 80% seen only once; the top ten take nearly 25%. J is TRBJ2-7 and V is TRBV10-1; 8 bases map to TRBD1. This TCR came from a human donor in a cohort sampled during active COVID-19. The sample was peripheral blood. The CDR3 DNA reads as TGCGCCAGCAGCGACACCGGGACAGGTCGCTACGAGCAGTACTTC. The encoded protein is CASSDTGTGRYEQYF.